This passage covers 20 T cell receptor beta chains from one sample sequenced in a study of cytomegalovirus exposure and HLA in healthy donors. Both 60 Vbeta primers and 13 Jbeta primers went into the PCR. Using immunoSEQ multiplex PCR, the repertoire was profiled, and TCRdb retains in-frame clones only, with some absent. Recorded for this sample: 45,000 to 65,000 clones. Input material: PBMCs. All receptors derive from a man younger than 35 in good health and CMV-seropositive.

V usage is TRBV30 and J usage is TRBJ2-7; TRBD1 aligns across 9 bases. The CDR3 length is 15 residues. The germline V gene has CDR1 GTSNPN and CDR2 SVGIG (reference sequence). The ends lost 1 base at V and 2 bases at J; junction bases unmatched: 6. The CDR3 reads CAWSGDRAGTYEQYF. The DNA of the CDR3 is TGTGCCTGGAGTGGGGACAGGGCAGGGACCTACGAGCAGTACTTC.

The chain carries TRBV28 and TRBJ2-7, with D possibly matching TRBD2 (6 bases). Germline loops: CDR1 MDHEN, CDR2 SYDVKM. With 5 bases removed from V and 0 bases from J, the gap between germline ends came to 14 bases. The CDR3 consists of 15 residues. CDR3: CASSPGTPISYEQYF. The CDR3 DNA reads TGTGCCAGCAGTCCCGGGACTCCCATCTCCTACGAGCAGTACTTC.

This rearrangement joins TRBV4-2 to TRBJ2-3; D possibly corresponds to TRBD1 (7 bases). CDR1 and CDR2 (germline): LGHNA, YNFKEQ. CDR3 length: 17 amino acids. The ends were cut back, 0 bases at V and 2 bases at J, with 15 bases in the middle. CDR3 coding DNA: TGTGCCAGCAGCCAAGAAGGAGGGGGCCTCTTCACAGATACGCAGTATTTT. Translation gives CASSQEGGGLFTDTQYF.

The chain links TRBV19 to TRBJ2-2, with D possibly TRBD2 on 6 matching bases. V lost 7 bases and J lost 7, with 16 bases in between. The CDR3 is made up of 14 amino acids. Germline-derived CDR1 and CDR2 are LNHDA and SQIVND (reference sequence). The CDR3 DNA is TGTGCCAGTAATCCACAATCCGGGAGCGGGGAGCTGTTTTTT. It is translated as CASNPQSGSGELFF. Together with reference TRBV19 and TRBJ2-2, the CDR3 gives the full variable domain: DGGITQSPKYLFRKEGQNVTLSCEQNLNHDAMYWYRQDPGQGLRLIYYSQIVNDFQKGDIAEGYSVSREKKESFPLTVTSAQKNPTAFYLCASNPQSGSGELFFGEGSRLTVL.

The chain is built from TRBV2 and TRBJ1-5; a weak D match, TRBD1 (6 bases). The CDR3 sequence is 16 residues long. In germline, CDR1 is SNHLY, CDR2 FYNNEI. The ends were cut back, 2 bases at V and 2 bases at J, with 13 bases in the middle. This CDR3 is CASSEWGNRGNQPQHF. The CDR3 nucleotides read TGTGCCAGCAGTGAATGGGGGAACAGGGGCAATCAGCCCCAGCATTTT.

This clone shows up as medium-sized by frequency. The CDR3: CASSDSSGRNTGELFF. In DNA, the CDR3 is TGTGCCAGCAGTGACTCTAGCGGGAGGAACACCGGGGAGCTGTTTTTT. The chain recombines TRBV6-4 with TRBJ2-2, with TRBD2 identical over 9 bases. CDR3 length equals 16 residues. In germline, CDR1 is MRHNA, CDR2 SNTAGT. J gave up 1 base and V 0 bases, and 0 bases lay outside the gene matches.

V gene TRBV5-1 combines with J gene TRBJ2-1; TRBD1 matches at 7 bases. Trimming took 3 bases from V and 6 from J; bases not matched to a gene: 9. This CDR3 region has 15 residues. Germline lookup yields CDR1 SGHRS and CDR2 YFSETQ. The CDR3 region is CASSSATGQRNEQFF. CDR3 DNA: TGCGCCAGCAGCTCAGCGACAGGGCAGCGCAATGAGCAGTTCTTC. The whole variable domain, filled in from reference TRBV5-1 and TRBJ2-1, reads KAGVTQTPRYLIKTRGQQVTLSCSPISGHRSVSWYQQTPGQGLQFLFEYFSETQRNKGNFPGRFSGRQFSNSRSEMNVSTLELGDSALYLCASSSATGQRNEQFFGPGTRLTVL.

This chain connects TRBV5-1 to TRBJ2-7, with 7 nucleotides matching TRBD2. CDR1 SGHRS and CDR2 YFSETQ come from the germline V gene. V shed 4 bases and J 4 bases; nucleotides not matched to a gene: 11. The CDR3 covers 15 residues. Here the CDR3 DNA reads TGCGCCAGCAGCATTGGCGCGGGAGAGACTTACGAGCAGTACTTC. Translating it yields CASSIGAGETYEQYF. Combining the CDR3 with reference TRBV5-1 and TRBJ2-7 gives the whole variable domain KAGVTQTPRYLIKTRGQQVTLSCSPISGHRSVSWYQQTPGQGLQFLFEYFSETQRNKGNFPGRFSGRQFSNSRSEMNVSTLELGDSALYLCASSIGAGETYEQYFGPGTRLTVT.

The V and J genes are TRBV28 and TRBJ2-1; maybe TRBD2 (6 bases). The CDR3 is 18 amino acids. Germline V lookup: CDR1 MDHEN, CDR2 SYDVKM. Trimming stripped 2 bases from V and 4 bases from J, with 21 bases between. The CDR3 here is CASSLPRIAADFYNEQFF. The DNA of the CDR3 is TGTGCCAGCAGTTTACCCCGGATAGCGGCTGACTTTTACAATGAGCAGTTCTTC. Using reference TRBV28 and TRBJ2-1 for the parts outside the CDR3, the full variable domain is DVKVTQSSRYLVKRTGEKVFLECVQDMDHENMFWYRQDPGLGLRLIYFSYDVKMKEKGDIPEGYSVSREKKERFSLILESASTNQTSMYLCASSLPRIAADFYNEQFFGPGTRLTVL.

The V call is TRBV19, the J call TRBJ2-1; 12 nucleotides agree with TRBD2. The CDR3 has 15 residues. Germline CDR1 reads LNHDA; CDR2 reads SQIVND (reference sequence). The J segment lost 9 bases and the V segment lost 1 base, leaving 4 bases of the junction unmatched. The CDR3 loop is CASSIASSGRGEQFF. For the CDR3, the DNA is TGTGCCAGTAGTATAGCTTCTAGCGGGAGGGGTGAGCAGTTCTTC.

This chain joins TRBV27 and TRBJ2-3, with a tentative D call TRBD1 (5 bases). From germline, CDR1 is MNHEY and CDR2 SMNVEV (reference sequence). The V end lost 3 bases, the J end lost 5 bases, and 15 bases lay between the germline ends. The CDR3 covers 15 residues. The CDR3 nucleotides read TGTGCCAGCAGTTTGGGGCAGGGTGTTGGAGATACGCAGTATTTT. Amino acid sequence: CASSLGQGVGDTQYF.

CDR3 amino acids: CASSVGREAEAFF. CDR3 in DNA: TGTGCCAGCAGTGTTGGCAGGGAGGCTGAAGCTTTCTTT. The chain has TRBV6-1 and TRBJ1-1; D is possibly TRBD1 (5 bases). The CDR3 totals 13 residues. Germline V CDR1 and CDR2: MNHNS, SASEGT. The ends were cut back, 4 bases at V and 6 bases at J, with 12 bases in the middle.

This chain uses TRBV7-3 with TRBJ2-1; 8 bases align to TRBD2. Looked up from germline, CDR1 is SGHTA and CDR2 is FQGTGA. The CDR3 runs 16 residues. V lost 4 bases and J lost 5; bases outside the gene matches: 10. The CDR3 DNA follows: TGTGCCAGCAGCTCACCCGGGACTAGTGACCACAATGAGCAGTTCTTC. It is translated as CASSSPGTSDHNEQFF.

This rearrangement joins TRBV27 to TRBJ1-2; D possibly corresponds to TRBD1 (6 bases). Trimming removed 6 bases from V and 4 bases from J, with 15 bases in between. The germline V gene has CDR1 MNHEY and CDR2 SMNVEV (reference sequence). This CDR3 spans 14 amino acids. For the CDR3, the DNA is TGTGCCAGCAGCCGGACAGCATCCTCCTATGGCTACACCTTC. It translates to CASSRTASSYGYTF.

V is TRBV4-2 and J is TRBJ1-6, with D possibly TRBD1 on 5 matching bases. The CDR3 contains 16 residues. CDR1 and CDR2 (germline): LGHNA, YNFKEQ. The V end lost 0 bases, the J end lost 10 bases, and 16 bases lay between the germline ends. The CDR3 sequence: CASSQDPGQGGSPLHF. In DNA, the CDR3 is TGTGCCAGCAGCCAAGATCCCGGGCAGGGAGGCTCACCCCTCCACTTT.

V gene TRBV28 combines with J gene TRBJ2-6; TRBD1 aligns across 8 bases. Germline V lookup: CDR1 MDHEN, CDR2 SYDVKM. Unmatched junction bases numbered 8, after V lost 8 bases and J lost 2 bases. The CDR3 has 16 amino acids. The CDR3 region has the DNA TGTGCCAGCTACCCCTCAGGGGGCGCTGGGGCCAACGTCCTGACTTTC. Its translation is CASYPSGGAGANVLTF.

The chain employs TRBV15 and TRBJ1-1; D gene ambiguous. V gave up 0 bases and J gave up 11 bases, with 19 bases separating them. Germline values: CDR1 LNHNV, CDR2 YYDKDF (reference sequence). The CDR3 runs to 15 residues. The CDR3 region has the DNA TGTGCCACCAGCAGAGATCGTATTTTTTCAGCGGGGGCTTTCTTT. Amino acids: CATSRDRIFSAGAFF.

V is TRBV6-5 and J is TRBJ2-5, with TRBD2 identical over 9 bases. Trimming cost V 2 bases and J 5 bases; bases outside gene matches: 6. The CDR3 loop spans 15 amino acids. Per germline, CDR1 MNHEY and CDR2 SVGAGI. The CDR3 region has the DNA TGTGCCAGCAGTTACGCGGGAGGGTCGCAGGAGACCCAGTACTTC. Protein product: CASSYAGGSQETQYF.

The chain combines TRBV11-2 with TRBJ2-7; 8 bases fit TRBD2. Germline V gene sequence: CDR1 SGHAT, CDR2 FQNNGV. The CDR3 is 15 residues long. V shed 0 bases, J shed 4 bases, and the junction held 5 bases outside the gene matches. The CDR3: CASSLDSSGRYEQYF. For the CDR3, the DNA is TGTGCCAGCAGCTTAGATTCCAGCGGGAGATACGAGCAGTACTTC.

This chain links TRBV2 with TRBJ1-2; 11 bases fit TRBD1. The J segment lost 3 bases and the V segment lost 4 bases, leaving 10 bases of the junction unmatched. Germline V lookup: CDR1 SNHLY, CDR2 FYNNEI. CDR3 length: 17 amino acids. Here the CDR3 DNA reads TGTGCCAGCAGTGGTGTGATCGGACAGGGGGCTCACTATGGCTACACCTTC. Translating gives CASSGVIGQGAHYGYTF.